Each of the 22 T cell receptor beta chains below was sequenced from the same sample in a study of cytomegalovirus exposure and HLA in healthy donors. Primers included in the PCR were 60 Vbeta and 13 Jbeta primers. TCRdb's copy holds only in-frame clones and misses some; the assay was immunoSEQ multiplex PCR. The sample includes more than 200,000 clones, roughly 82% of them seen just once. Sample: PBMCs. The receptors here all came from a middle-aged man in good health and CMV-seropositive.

The CDR3 DNA reads TGTGCCAGCAGCTTAGCCTCCGGGAGGAACACTGAAGCTTTCTTT. It translates to CASSLASGRNTEAFF. The chain has TRBV7-9 and TRBJ1-1; D is unresolved. The germline V gene has CDR1 SEHNR and CDR2 FQNEAQ (reference sequence). The V end lost 0 bases, the J end lost 1 base, and 9 bases lay between the germline ends. CDR3 size: 15 residues.

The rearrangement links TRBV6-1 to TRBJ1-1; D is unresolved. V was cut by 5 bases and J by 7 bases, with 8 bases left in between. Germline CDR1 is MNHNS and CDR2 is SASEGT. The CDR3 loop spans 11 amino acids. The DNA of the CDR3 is TGTGCCAGCAGTTACGAGAATGAAGCTTTCTTT. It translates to CASSYENEAFF.

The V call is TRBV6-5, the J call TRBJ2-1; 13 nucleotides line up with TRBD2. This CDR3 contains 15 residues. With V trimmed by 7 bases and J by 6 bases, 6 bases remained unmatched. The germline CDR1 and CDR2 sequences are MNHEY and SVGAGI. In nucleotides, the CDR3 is TGTGCCAGCACCCAGGGACTAGCGGGACCCAATGAGCAGTTCTTC. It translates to CASTQGLAGPNEQFF.

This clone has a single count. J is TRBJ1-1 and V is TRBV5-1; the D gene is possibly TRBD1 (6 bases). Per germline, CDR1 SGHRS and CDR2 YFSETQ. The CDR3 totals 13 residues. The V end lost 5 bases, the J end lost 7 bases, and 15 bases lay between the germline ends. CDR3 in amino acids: CASRGWQGIEAFF. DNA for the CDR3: TGCGCCAGCAGAGGGTGGCAGGGGATTGAAGCTTTCTTT.

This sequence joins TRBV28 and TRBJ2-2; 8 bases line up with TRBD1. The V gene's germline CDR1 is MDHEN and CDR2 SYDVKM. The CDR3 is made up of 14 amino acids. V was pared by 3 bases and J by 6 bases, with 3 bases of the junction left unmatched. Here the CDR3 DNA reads TGTGCCAGCAGTTTGGCAGGGGGCTCCGGGGAGCTGTTTTTT. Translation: CASSLAGGSGELFF.

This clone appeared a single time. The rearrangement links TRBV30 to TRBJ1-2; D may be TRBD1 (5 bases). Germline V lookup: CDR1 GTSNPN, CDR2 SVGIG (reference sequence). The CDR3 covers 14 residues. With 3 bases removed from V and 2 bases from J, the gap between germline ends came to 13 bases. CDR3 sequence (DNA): TGTGCCTGGAGGACCCTAGGGGTAAACTATGGCTACACCTTC. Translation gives CAWRTLGVNYGYTF. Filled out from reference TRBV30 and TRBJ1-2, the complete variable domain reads SQTIHQWPATLVQPVGSPLSLECTVEGTSNPNLYWYRQAAGRGLQLLFYSVGIGQISSEVPQNLSASRPQDRQFILSSKKLLLSDSGFYLCAWRTLGVNYGYTFGSGTRLTVV.

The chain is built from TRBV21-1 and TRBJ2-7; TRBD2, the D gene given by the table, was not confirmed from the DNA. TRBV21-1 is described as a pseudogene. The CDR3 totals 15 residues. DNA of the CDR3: TGTGCCAGCAGCAATAAGGCTAGCGGGAGATACGAGCAGTACGTC. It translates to CASSNKASGRYEQYV.

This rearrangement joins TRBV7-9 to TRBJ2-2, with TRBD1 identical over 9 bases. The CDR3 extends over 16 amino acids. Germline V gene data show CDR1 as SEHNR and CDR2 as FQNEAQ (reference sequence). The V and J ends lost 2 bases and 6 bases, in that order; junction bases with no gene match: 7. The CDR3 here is CASSLRRTGEPGELFF. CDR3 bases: TGTGCCAGCAGCTTACGTCGGACAGGGGAACCCGGGGAGCTGTTTTTT.

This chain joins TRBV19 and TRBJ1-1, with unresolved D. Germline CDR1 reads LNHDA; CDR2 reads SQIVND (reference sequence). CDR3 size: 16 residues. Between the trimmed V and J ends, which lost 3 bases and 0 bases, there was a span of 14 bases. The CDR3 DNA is TGTGCCAGTAGTATTCCAGGCCCGCTAATGAACACTGAAGCTTTCTTT. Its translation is CASSIPGPLMNTEAFF.

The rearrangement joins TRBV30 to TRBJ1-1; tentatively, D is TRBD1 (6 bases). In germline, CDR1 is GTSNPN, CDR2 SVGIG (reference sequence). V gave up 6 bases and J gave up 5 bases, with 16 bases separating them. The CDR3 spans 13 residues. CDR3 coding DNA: TGTGCCTGCCTTACAGGGTATGGGACTGAAGCTTTCTTT. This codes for CACLTGYGTEAFF. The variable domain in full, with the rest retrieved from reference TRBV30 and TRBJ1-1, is SQTIHQWPATLVQPVGSPLSLECTVEGTSNPNLYWYRQAAGRGLQLLFYSVGIGQISSEVPQNLSASRPQDRQFILSSKKLLLSDSGFYLCACLTGYGTEAFFGQGTRLTVV.

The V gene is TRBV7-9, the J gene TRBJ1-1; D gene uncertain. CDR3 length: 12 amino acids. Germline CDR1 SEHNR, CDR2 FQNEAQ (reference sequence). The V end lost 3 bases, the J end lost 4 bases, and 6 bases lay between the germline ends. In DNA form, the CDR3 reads TGTGCCAGCAGCTTTCGAGCCACTGAAGCTTTCTTT. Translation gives CASSFRATEAFF.

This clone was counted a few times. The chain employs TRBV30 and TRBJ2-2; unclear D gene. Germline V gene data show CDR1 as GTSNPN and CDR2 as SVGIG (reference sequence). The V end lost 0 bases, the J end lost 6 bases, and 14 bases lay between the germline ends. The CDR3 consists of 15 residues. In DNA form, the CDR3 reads TGTGCCTGGAGTGTCGGGTTTGGTGTCTCCGGGGAGCTGTTTTTT. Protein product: CAWSVGFGVSGELFF. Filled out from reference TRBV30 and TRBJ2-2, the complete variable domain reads SQTIHQWPATLVQPVGSPLSLECTVEGTSNPNLYWYRQAAGRGLQLLFYSVGIGQISSEVPQNLSASRPQDRQFILSSKKLLLSDSGFYLCAWSVGFGVSGELFFGEGSRLTVL.

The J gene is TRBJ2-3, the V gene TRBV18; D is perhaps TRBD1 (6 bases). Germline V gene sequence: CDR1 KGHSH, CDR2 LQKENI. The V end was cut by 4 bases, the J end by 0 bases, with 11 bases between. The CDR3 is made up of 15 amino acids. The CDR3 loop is CASSQQGISTDTQYF. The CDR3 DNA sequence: TGTGCCAGCTCACAACAGGGAATTAGCACAGATACGCAGTATTTT.

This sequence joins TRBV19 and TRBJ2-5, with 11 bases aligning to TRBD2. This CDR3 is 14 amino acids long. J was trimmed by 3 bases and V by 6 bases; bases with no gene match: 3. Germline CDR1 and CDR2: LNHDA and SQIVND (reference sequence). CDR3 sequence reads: CASRATSGKETQYF. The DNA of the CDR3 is TGTGCCAGTAGGGCGACTAGCGGGAAAGAGACCCAGTACTTC. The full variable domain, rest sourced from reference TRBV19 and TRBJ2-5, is DGGITQSPKYLFRKEGQNVTLSCEQNLNHDAMYWYRQDPGQGLRLIYYSQIVNDFQKGDIAEGYSVSREKKESFPLTVTSAQKNPTAFYLCASRATSGKETQYFGPGTRLLVL.

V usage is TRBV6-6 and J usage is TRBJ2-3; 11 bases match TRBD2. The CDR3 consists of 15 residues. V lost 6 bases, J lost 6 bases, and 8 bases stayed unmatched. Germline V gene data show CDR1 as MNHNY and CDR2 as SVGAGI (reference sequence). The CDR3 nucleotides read TGTGCCAGCAGGATCGATTCTAGCGGGAGGGATACGCAGTATTTT. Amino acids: CASRIDSSGRDTQYF.

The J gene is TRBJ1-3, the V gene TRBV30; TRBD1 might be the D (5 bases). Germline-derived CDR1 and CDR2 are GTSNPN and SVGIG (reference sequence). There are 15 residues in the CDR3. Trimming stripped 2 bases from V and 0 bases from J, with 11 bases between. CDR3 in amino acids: CAWSSGGISGNTIYF. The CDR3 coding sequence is TGTGCCTGGAGTTCGGGGGGGATCTCTGGAAACACCATATATTTT.

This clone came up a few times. The CDR3 loop is CASSPGLVIGEGGYTF. CDR3 nucleotides: TGTGCCAGCAGCCCGGGTTTGGTGATCGGGGAGGGAGGCTACACCTTC. V is TRBV5-4 and J is TRBJ1-2; no clear D gene. This CDR3 comprises 16 residues. Per germline, CDR1 SGHNT and CDR2 YYREEE (reference sequence). V shed 4 bases and J shed 8 bases, with 24 bases lying between them.

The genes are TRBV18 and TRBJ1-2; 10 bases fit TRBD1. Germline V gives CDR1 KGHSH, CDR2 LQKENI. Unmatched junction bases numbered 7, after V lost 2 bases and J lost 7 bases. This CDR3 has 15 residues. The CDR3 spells CASSPGTGVGGGYTF. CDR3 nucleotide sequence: TGTGCCAGCTCACCAGGGACAGGGGTTGGCGGTGGCTACACCTTC.

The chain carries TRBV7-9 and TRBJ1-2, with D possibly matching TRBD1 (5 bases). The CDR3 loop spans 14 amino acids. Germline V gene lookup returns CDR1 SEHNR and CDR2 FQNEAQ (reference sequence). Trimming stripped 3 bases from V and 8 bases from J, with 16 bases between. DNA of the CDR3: TGTGCCAGCAGCTTTTTAACAGCAAGGGGCGGCTACACCTTC. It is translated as CASSFLTARGGYTF.

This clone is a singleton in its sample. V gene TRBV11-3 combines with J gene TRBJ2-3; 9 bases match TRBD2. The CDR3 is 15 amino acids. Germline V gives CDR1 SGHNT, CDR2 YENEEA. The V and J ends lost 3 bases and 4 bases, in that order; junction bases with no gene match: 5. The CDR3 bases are TGTGCCAGCAGCTTCGGTAGCGGGAGCGCAGATACGCAGTATTTT. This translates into CASSFGSGSADTQYF.

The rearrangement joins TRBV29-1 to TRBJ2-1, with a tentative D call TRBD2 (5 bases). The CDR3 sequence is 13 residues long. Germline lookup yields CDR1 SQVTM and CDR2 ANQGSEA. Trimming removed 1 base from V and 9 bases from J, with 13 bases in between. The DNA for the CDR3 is TGCAGCGTTGAAGGGTACGTCGGAGGTGAGCAGTTCTTC. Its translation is CSVEGYVGGEQFF.

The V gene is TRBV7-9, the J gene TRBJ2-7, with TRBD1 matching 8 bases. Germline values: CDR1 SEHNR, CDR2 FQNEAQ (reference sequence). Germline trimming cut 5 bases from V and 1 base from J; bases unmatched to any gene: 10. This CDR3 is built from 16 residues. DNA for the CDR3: TGTGCCAGCAGCCCCCCGAGGACAGGGAATTCCTACGAGCAGTACTTC. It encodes CASSPPRTGNSYEQYF.